One sample yielded the 23 T cell receptor beta chains listed below, sequenced in a study of T cell responses to AZD1222 COVID-19 vaccine. Libraries were prepared by immunoSEQ multiplex PCR; TCRdb keeps only in-frame clonotypes and omits some of them. The sample lists about 200,000 clones; around 93% were seen once. The sequenced sample was peripheral blood, obtained 28 days after the second AZD1222 dose. These receptors all stem from an adult who received the AZD1222 COVID-19 vaccine.

The chain carries TRBV7-5 and TRBJ1-6; the table's D call of TRBD1 was not tested on the DNA. TRBV7-5 represents a pseudogene. CDR3 size: 18 residues. The CDR3 region is CVRSLGPWEKGVRSPLHF. CDR3 coding DNA: TGTGTCAGAAGCTTAGGGCCTTGGGAAAAAGGGGTAAGATCACCCCTCCACTTT.

V gene TRBV30 combines with J gene TRBJ1-1, with D possibly being TRBD1 (6 bases). Per germline, CDR1 GTSNPN and CDR2 SVGIG (reference sequence). The V and J ends lost 8 bases and 8 bases respectively, with 24 bases between them. This CDR3 spans 14 amino acids. CDR3 in amino acids: CATGRGGGRLEAFF. CDR3 nucleotides: TGTGCCACAGGACGAGGCGGGGGGCGGTTGGAAGCTTTCTTT.

The chain combines TRBV9 with TRBJ1-4, with D perhaps TRBD1 (5 bases). The V end lost 2 bases, the J end lost 4 bases, and 9 bases lay between the germline ends. Per the germline V gene, CDR1 is SGDLS and CDR2 is YYNGEE. The length of the CDR3 is 14 residues. CDR3 sequence reads: CASSVGGSNEKLFF. CDR3 coding DNA: TGTGCCAGCAGCGTGGGGGGGAGTAATGAAAAACTGTTTTTT.

Only a few counts were recorded for this clone. For the CDR3, the DNA is TGTGCCAGCAGTTTCCCCCGGTGGGGGGCAACGAACACCGGGGAGCTGTTTTTT. Protein sequence: CASSFPRWGATNTGELFF. V is TRBV28 and J is TRBJ2-2, with D possibly being TRBD1 or TRBD2 (6 bases each). CDR1 is MDHEN, CDR2 SYDVKM, per germline. V was trimmed by 3 bases and J by 0 bases, leaving 17 bases between them. The CDR3 runs to 18 residues.

This chain uses TRBV28 with TRBJ2-6; 7 nucleotides match TRBD1. The CDR3 contains 16 residues. The germline gives CDR1 MDHEN, CDR2 SYDVKM. Germline trimming cut 7 bases from V and 3 bases from J; bases unmatched to any gene: 9. CDR3 DNA: TGTGCCAGCACGGGACAGCGTCCTGGTGGGGCCAACGTCCTGACTTTC. It is translated as CASTGQRPGGANVLTF.

This sequence joins TRBV30 and TRBJ2-7; a possible D gene is TRBD1 (6 bases). The CDR3 is 15 residues long. V was trimmed by 4 bases and J by 0 bases, leaving 16 bases between them. Looked up from germline, CDR1 is GTSNPN and CDR2 is SVGIG (reference sequence). The CDR3 coding sequence is TGTGCCTGGATACCGCCAGGGGCTAGCTCCTACGAGCAGTACTTC. Its translation is CAWIPPGASSYEQYF.

This clone showed up just once. The chain is built from TRBV29-1 and TRBJ2-2; 8 bases map to TRBD2. Germline lookup yields CDR1 SQVTM and CDR2 ANQGSEA. V trimming: 7 bases; J trimming: 7 bases; junction bases outside the gene matches: 17. The CDR3 has 16 residues. The DNA for the CDR3 is TGCAGCGCCTCTCCGGGGGGGCGGACCCAGGGCGGGGAGCTGTTTTTT. Protein product: CSASPGGRTQGGELFF.

The table lists this clone with a count of one. The chain has TRBV21-1 and TRBJ1-3; the DNA was not compared with TRBD1, the D call given in the table. TRBV21-1 is a documented pseudogene. This CDR3 is 18 amino acids long. CDR3 loop: CASSSEGGQGAPGNTIYF. CDR3 DNA: TGTGCCAGCAGCTCAGAAGGGGGACAGGGGGCGCCAGGAAACACCATATATTTT.

V gene TRBV27 combines with J gene TRBJ1-1; D is uncertain. The V gene lost 3 bases and the J gene lost 0 bases, with 17 bases spanning the gap. CDR1 is MNHEY, CDR2 SMNVEV, per germline (reference sequence). The CDR3 length is 17 residues. CDR3 region: CASSLSYGSALNTEAFF. In DNA form, the CDR3 reads TGTGCCAGCAGTTTGTCATACGGGAGCGCTCTGAACACTGAAGCTTTCTTT.

This clone is medium-sized within its sample. The chain carries TRBV19 and TRBJ2-7; TRBD1 agrees at 7 bases. CDR3 length: 13 amino acids. V shed 5 bases and J 5 bases; nucleotides not matched to a gene: 6. Germline V gene sequence: CDR1 LNHDA, CDR2 SQIVND (reference sequence). The CDR3 DNA is TGTGCCAGTAGTGGACAGGTATTCGACGAGCAGTACTTC. Its protein product is CASSGQVFDEQYF. The full variable domain, completed using reference TRBV19 and TRBJ2-7, is DGGITQSPKYLFRKEGQNVTLSCEQNLNHDAMYWYRQDPGQGLRLIYYSQIVNDFQKGDIAEGYSVSREKKESFPLTVTSAQKNPTAFYLCASSGQVFDEQYFGPGTRLTVT.

The table lists this clone with a count of one. The rearrangement links TRBV4-1 to TRBJ2-6; 8 bases fit TRBD1. This CDR3 region has 18 residues. Germline CDR1 and CDR2: MGHRA and YSYEKL. V trimming: 1 base; J trimming: 0 bases; junction bases outside the gene matches: 5. CDR3 DNA: TGCGCCAGCAGCCAAGGAGGACAGGGAACCTCTGGGGCCAACGTCCTGACTTTC. Translating gives CASSQGGQGTSGANVLTF.

The V call is TRBV5-5, the J call TRBJ1-5, with 8 bases fitting TRBD1. V lost 0 bases and J lost 4; bases outside the gene matches: 3. Germline loops: CDR1 SGHKS, CDR2 YYEKEE (reference sequence). The CDR3 extends over 15 amino acids. CDR3: CASSLGGQVNQPQHF. The CDR3 region has the DNA TGTGCCAGCAGCTTGGGGGGACAGGTGAATCAGCCCCAGCATTTT.

The CDR3 spells CASRTSAEQFF. The CDR3 nucleotides are TGCGCCAGCAGGACTAGCGCGGAGCAGTTCTTC. This chain joins TRBV10-2 and TRBJ2-1; 8 nucleotides match TRBD2. CDR1 WSHSY and CDR2 SAAADI come from the germline V gene. V lost 6 bases to trimming and J lost 10 bases; unmatched junction nucleotides: 2. CDR3 length: 11 amino acids.

The chain couples TRBV18 to TRBJ1-5; no firm D call. The CDR3 covers 17 residues. CDR1 and CDR2 (germline): KGHSH, LQKENI. Trimming removed 5 bases at V and 2 bases at J, with 19 bases between. The CDR3 region is CASSNASPGGGNQPQHF. The CDR3 DNA sequence: TGTGCCAGCTCAAACGCCTCCCCGGGAGGAGGCAATCAGCCCCAGCATTTT.

This clone was seen a handful of times. The chain is built from TRBV6-5 and TRBJ1-4; D unresolved. This CDR3 spans 13 amino acids. V gave up 8 bases and J gave up 8 bases, with 15 bases separating them. Germline V gives CDR1 MNHEY, CDR2 SVGAGI. The CDR3 DNA reads TGTGCCAGCGGATTCCGACATTTAGAAAAACTGTTTTTT. It yields the protein CASGFRHLEKLFF.

This chain connects TRBV11-3 to TRBJ2-3, with 11 positions matching TRBD2. Germline loops: CDR1 SGHNT, CDR2 YENEEA. Losses at the gene ends were 4 bases for V and 6 bases for J; bases not matched to a gene: 9. CDR3 length equals 16 residues. The CDR3 bases are TGTGCCAGCAGCTCCGGACTAGCGGGCCACTCGGATACGCAGTATTTT. Encoded protein: CASSSGLAGHSDTQYF. The entire variable domain, with the rest obtained from reference TRBV11-3 and TRBJ2-3, is as follows: EAGVVQSPRYKIIEKKQPVAFWCNPISGHNTLYWYLQNLGQGPELLIRYENEEAVDDSQLPKDRFSAERLKGVDSTLKIQPAELGDSAVYLCASSSGLAGHSDTQYFGPGTRLTVL.

The chain carries TRBV5-1 and TRBJ2-1; TRBD2 matches at 9 bases. Germline CDR1 SGHRS, CDR2 YFSETQ. The CDR3 spans 17 residues. With V trimmed by 7 bases and J by 0 bases, 11 bases remained unmatched. CDR3 sequence reads: CASAGGQKTSSYNEQFF. DNA of the CDR3: TGCGCCAGCGCGGGGGGGCAGAAAACGAGCTCCTACAATGAGCAGTTCTTC.

The gene calls are TRBV10-3 and TRBJ2-7, with D perhaps given as TRBD1 or TRBD2 (5 bases each). Looked up from germline, CDR1 is ENHRY and CDR2 is SYGVKD. The CDR3 loop spans 13 amino acids. V lost 0 bases to trimming and J lost 6 bases, with 9 bases between them. CDR3 nucleotide sequence: TGTGCCATCAGTGAGTCCGGGGCGGGCGAGCAGTACTTC. This translates into CAISESGAGEQYF.

The V and J genes are TRBV18 and TRBJ1-5; 7 bases fit TRBD1. Germline assignment: CDR1 KGHSH and CDR2 LQKENI. The CDR3 sequence is 16 residues long. With V trimmed by 3 bases and J by 1 base, 6 bases remained unmatched. For the CDR3, the DNA is TGTGCCAGCTCACCGACAGGGACGATGAGCAATCAGCCCCAGCATTTT. Encoded protein: CASSPTGTMSNQPQHF.

The chain has TRBV10-1 and TRBJ2-3; tentatively, D is TRBD2 (7 bases). Deletions cut 5 bases from V and 2 bases from J, with 17 bases between. This CDR3 region has 16 residues. Germline CDR1 is WNHNN and CDR2 is SYGVQD (reference sequence). Here the CDR3 DNA reads TGCGCCAGCAGTTTTTCAAGGGGGGGGTCCACAGATACGCAGTATTTT. Protein: CASSFSRGGSTDTQYF.

The chain has TRBV3-1 (or the pseudogene TRBV3-2) and TRBJ1-4, with D hard to call. Germline V gives CDR1 LGHDT, CDR2 YNNKEL (reference sequence). The CDR3 covers 14 residues. The V gene lost 2 bases and the J gene lost 2 bases, with 6 bases spanning the gap. The CDR3 DNA is TGTGCCAGCAGCCAACCAAATACTAATGAAAAACTGTTTTTT. It is translated as CASSQPNTNEKLFF.

This rearrangement joins TRBV2 to TRBJ1-4, with D uncertain. The CDR3 has 13 amino acids. V lost 8 bases, J lost 5 bases, and 12 bases lay in between. In germline, CDR1 is SNHLY, CDR2 FYNNEI. The DNA for the CDR3 is TGTGCCAGCCCCGGGCCAGAGAATGAAAAACTGTTTTTT. Protein sequence: CASPGPENEKLFF.

The chain carries TRBV2 and TRBJ1-6; D call uncertain. CDR3 length: 15 amino acids. CDR1 is SNHLY and CDR2 is FYNNEI in the germline V gene. V lost 1 base and J 10 bases, leaving 14 bases between the germline ends. CDR3 DNA: TGTGCCAGCAGTGAAGTCTGGGGAAGCGGCTCACCCCTCCACTTT. Translation gives CASSEVWGSGSPLHF. The full variable domain, its missing parts supplied by reference TRBV2 and TRBJ1-6, is EPEVTQTPSHQVTQMGQEVILRCVPISNHLYFYWYRQILGQKVEFLVSFYNNEISEKSEIFDDQFSVERPDGSNFTLKIRSTKLEDSAMYFCASSEVWGSGSPLHFGNGTRLTVT.